Sequencing of this T cell receptor (beta chain) was carried out in a study of T cell repertoires in cytomegalovirus infection. The germline V gene encodes CDR1 DFQATT and CDR2 SNEGSKA (reference sequence). Trimming removed 5 bases from V and 3 bases from J, with 11 bases in between. The CDR3 has 12 residues. A single record per CDR3 protein comes from TCRdb applying MiXCR to the reads. The sample has hundreds of thousands of distinct CDR3 sequences, 20% to 25% seen once. This clonotype has a handful of counts. The sample comprised CD8+ T cells from PBMCs. The chain employs TRBV20-1 and TRBJ2-7; D unclear. This sequence was found in a human donor in good health (CMV status not recorded). Some clones in this sample may be carry-over from other donors' samples. The CDR3 DNA reads as TGCAGTGCTTCCACTGGGCACTACGAGCAGTACTTC. Its translation: CSASTGHYEQYF.